The subject of this entry is one T cell receptor (beta chain). The specificity of this receptor is unknown. No base-level quality is on record; no much larger clone is a single base apart. Donors were healthy HIV-negative adults with no recently reported acute infections or vaccinations. Every donor was a Caucasian adult residing in Nashville, Tennessee, USA. Magnetic negative selection was used to enrich CD4+ T cells, after which naive cells were positively selected on CD45RA and the negative fraction became the memory subset. After blood collection by leukapheresis, PBMCs were isolated using Ficoll-Histopaque density gradient centrifugation and then cryopreserved in the vapor phase of liquid nitrogen. Analytical flow cytometry was used to check the purity and quantity of each magnetically sorted T cell population. From each sorted fraction, genomic DNA was isolated and quantified by UV absorbance on a Nanodrop 2000c.

Using the deep immunoSEQ assay, multiplex PCR amplified TCR CDR3 regions from genomic DNA. For each cell subset, the extracted genomic DNA was distributed evenly across all wells of several immunoSEQ 96-well plates, and each plate served as one replicate. For sorted subsets, 200 to 250 ng genomic DNA, equal to about 30,000 T cell genomes, was loaded into each replicate PCR. Purified libraries were quantified with a Qubit 3.0 fluorometer, sized on a Bioanalyzer 2100, and re-quantified with the KAPA Library Quantification kit. Every immunoSEQ 96-well plate was sequenced on a separate single-read 150-cycle Illumina NextSeq 550 flow cell. The original pipeline was this. The immunoSEQ output contained only junctional sequences without quality scores, so filtering could not match that applied to full-length reads. To assign V/J genes and CDR3, sequences were annotated against IMGT germline references using PyIR, a Python wrapper for IgBLAST v1.9. Reads with weak V/J assignments (E-value above 1e-6), missing CDR3, stop codons, out-of-frame junctions, or ambiguous translated residues were removed. V3J clonotypes were defined as sequences sharing the same inferred V gene, J gene, and CDR3 amino acid sequence. To compute the percentage overlap between repertoires, the number of shared unique clonotypes was divided by the size of the smaller repertoire. Richness of each repertoire was evaluated using RTK rarefaction, the Chao1 estimator, and Recon v2.1 estimates of unobserved clonotypes. Generation probabilities were computed with OLGA for all TCRbeta clonotypes obtained by the gDNA method from a few donors. The clones in this table, taken by TCRdb from immuneACCESS, are in-frame only. Not every clone is retained; where verified, under half of the shortfall comes from an unresolved V gene, and the cause of the rest is unknown. V and J calls plus clone size are reproduced from that table; the DNA served to infer D and trimming. Present in this sample are 2 million to 2.5 million clones, 95% of which were seen just once. The top ten clones comprise 0.13% of the sample.

Trimming takes 4 bases from V and 4 bases from J, and the germline ends sit 14 bases apart. The CDR3 has 15 amino acids, counting the end cysteine and phenylalanine. The entry retains the CDR3 DNA only, 45 bases that are in frame from base 1. CDR1 and CDR2 were assigned from the germline V gene as MNHNS and SASEGT. The data were taken from a study of shared clonotypes between healthy human individuals (dated by TCRdb to about 2020). General notes on the study: A couple of women and a few men aged 18 to 49 years were included in the cohort. The study deeply sequenced blood TCR repertoires of several healthy adults to estimate repertoire size and the extent of clonotype sharing between individuals. To increase sequencing depth and limit assay-specific biases, different laboratories used diverse techniques to prepare libraries and sequence TCR repertoires. Between about 0.85 and 8.9 billion PBMCs per donor were obtained by leukapheresis. Per donor, three plates each were used for CD4 naive and CD4 memory, two for CD8 naive, and one for CD8 memory. Paper-wide results and their limitations: Even with the large sequencing depth, rarefaction of the sorted-subset datasets indicated that sequencing was incomplete. Clonotypes shared by all four sorted-subset donors showed higher generation probabilities than non-shared clonotypes. Across four donors, approximately 4.9% of naive CD4, around 3.5% of naive CD8, 2.3% of memory CD4, and approximately 0.4% of memory CD8 clonotypes were shared. The small number of donors limited the genetic and exposure-history diversity represented. Sampling was restricted to blood, and TCR repertoires in tissue are likely to differ from TCR repertoires in blood. Based on pairwise subsampling, the degree of clonotype sharing among donors was expected to be affected by sequencing depth. Naive subsets generally had larger estimated clonotype richness than memory subsets did.

Source material: naive CD4+ T cells sorted from blood. The cell subset or site label, read with the paper, signifies: CD45RA+ positively selected. This clonotype originated in a man aged 18 to 35 in good health. The sequence joins TRBV6-1 to TRBJ1-3, with a weak D call of TRBD1 (5 bases match). The DNA reads as follows: TGTGCCAGCAGTGGGGCAGAGGGGCCAGGAAACACCATATATTTT. Its translation reads: CASSGAEGPGNTIYF.